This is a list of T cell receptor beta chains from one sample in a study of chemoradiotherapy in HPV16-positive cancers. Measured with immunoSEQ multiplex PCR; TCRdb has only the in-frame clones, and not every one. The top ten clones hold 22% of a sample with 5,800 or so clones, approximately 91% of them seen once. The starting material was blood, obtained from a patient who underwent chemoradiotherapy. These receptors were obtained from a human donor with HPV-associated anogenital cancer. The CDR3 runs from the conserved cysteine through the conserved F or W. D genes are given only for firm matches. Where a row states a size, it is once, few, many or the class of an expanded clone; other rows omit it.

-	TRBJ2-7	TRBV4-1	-	TGCGCCAGCAGCCAAGTTTTTCTACGGGCGAGCTCCTACGAGCAGTACTTC	CASSQVFLRASSYEQYF
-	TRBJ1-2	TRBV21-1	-	TGTGCCAGCAGCAATTGGAAGCCGATCCCCCACTATGGCTACACCTTC	CASSNWKPIPHYGYTF
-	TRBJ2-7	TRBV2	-	TGTGCCAGCAGTTTTGACAGGCGGACTTACGAGCAGTACTTC	CASSFDRRTYEQYF
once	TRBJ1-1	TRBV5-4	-	TGTGCCAGCAGCCCCCGACAAATGGGGACTGAAGCTTTCTTT	CASSPRQMGTEAFF
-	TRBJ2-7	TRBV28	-	TGTGCCAGCAGTTTGTCAGGGGTCGAGCAGTACTTC	CASSLSGVEQYF
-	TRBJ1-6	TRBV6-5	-	TGTGCCACCCAGCCAACGCGGAATTCACCCCTCCACTTT	CATQPTRNSPLHF
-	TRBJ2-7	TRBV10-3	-	TGTGCCATCAGTGTGGGGAACGAGCAGTACTTC	CAISVGNEQYF
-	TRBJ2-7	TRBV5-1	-	TGCGCCAGCAGCGCCCATAGCTCTACTGAAGAGCAGTACTTC	CASSAHSSTEEQYF
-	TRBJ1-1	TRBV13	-	TGTGCCAGCAGCTTAGGGGGGAGTGGCACTGAAGCTTTCTTT	CASSLGGSGTEAFF
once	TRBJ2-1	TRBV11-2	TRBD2	TGTGCCAGCAGCTTGGGGGGGGGACTAGCGCCCCACGGTGAGCAGTTCTTC	CASSLGGGLAPHGEQFF
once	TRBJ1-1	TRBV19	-	TGTGCCAGTAGTATAGGGCGGGATGAAGCTTTCTTT	CASSIGRDEAFF
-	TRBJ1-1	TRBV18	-	TGTGCCAGCTCACAAGGCCGCACGGCTGAAGCTTTCTTT	CASSQGRTAEAFF
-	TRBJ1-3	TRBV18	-	TGTGCCAGCTCACCAGGGCAGGTCTCTGGAAACACCATATATTTT	CASSPGQVSGNTIYF
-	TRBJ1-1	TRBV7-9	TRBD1	TGTGCCAGCAGCTCACAGGGGGCCGGAAACACTGAAGCTTTCTTT	CASSSQGAGNTEAFF
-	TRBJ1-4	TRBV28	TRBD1	TGTGCCAGCAGTTTAAGGGACAGGGCAACTAATGAAAAACTGTTTTTT	CASSLRDRATNEKLFF
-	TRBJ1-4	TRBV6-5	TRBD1	TGTGCCAGCAGTCGGGACAGAGGGGAAAAACTGTTTTTT	CASSRDRGEKLFF
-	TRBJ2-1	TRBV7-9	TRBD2	TGTGCCAGCAGCGAGGGAGCGGGATACAATGAGCAGTTCTTC	CASSEGAGYNEQFF